One sample yielded the 31 T cell receptor beta chains listed below, sequenced in a study of CD8+CD57+ T cells in acquired aplastic anemia. In patients chosen for sequencing, flow cytometry had shown CD8+CD57+ cell expansion. Researchers used genomic DNA as the template to profile TCR beta VDJ and CDR3. TCRdb analysed the reads with MiXCR anew, one entry per CDR3 protein. Here the sample spans 55,000 to 60,000 distinct CDR3 sequences, approximately 50% being singletons. Sequences were obtained from sorted CD4+, CD8+, or CD8+CD57+ T cells (not recorded which) from PBMCs. These receptors all stem from a human donor with aplastic anemia.

This clonotype qualifies as medium-sized. The chain combines TRBV20-1 with TRBJ2-7, with a possible D match to TRBD2 (5 bases). Germline CDR1 DFQATT, CDR2 SNEGSKA (reference sequence). The CDR3 totals 11 residues. V shed 8 bases and J shed 3 bases, with 11 bases lying between them. CDR3 region: CSLGEGYEQYF. The CDR3 nucleotides read TGCAGTCTAGGCGAGGGCTACGAGCAGTACTTC.

This clonotype was seen only a few times. The rearrangement links TRBV5-4 to TRBJ2-5, with D uncertain. Germline V gene data show CDR1 as SGHNT and CDR2 as YYREEE (reference sequence). The length of the CDR3 is 14 residues. V was shortened by 5 bases and J by 3 bases, with 14 bases between the two germline ends. The CDR3 reads CASSNAAPEETQYF. CDR3 DNA sequence: TGTGCCAGCAGTAACGCGGCGCCCGAAGAGACCCAGTACTTC.

This clonotype was detected many times. J is TRBJ2-1 and V is TRBV9; D unresolved. Germline CDR1 is SGDLS and CDR2 is YYNGEE. Trimming pared 0 bases from V and 5 bases from J, leaving 12 bases between. The CDR3 has 15 residues. The CDR3 protein is CASSVGGGTNNEQFF. DNA for the CDR3: TGTGCCAGCAGCGTAGGGGGTGGTACGAACAATGAGCAGTTCTTC.

This chain links TRBV5-1 with TRBJ2-7; TRBD1 aligns across 10 bases. This CDR3 region has 16 residues. J was trimmed by 2 bases and V by 1 base; bases with no gene match: 6. CDR1 is SGHRS and CDR2 is YFSETQ in the germline V gene. The CDR3 coding sequence is TGCGCCAGCAGCTTGATCAAAGGACAGGGGGCCTACGAGCAGTACTTC. This codes for CASSLIKGQGAYEQYF.

The chain employs TRBV15 and TRBJ1-5; no clear D gene. V dropped 1 base and J dropped 7 bases, with 11 bases sitting between them. This CDR3 spans 14 amino acids. CDR1 is LNHNV and CDR2 is YYDKDF in the germline V gene (reference sequence). The CDR3 loop is CATSRVGETQPQHF. In DNA form, the CDR3 reads TGTGCCACCAGCAGAGTAGGAGAAACGCAGCCCCAGCATTTT.

The chain joins TRBV6-5 to TRBJ1-2; D uncertain. V lost 2 bases and J 2 bases, leaving 12 bases between the germline ends. CDR1 is MNHEY, CDR2 SVGAGI, per germline. The CDR3 is made up of 15 amino acids. CDR3 DNA: TGTGCCAGCAGTTACAGTGCTCATTTAAACTATGGCTACACCTTC. Its protein product is CASSYSAHLNYGYTF.

The CDR3 sequence is CASSEAIQGDYGYTF. The CDR3 coding sequence is TGTGCCAGCAGTGAAGCTATACAGGGCGACTATGGCTACACCTTC. The rearrangement uses TRBV2 and TRBJ1-2; a weak D match, TRBD1 (6 bases). The CDR3 has 15 amino acids. Germline V gives CDR1 SNHLY, CDR2 FYNNEI. V shed 0 bases and J shed 3 bases, with 11 bases lying between them.

The V call is TRBV6-2 or TRBV6-3, the J call TRBJ2-7; no clear D. Germline CDR1 is MNHEY and CDR2 is SVGEGT. V was shortened by 2 bases and J by 2 bases, with 13 bases between the two germline ends. The CDR3 runs 15 residues. CDR3 sequence reads: CASSYGQTLTYEQYF. In DNA, the CDR3 is TGTGCCAGCAGTTACGGCCAGACATTAACCTACGAGCAGTACTTC.

The rearrangement joins TRBV2 to TRBJ1-6, with D tentatively TRBD1 (6 bases). Germline CDR1 SNHLY, CDR2 FYNNEI. V lost 4 bases and J 8 bases, leaving 12 bases between the germline ends. The CDR3 sequence is 14 residues long. CDR3 sequence: CASSVQGSDSPLHF. CDR3 coding DNA: TGTGCCAGCAGTGTTCAGGGGTCGGATTCACCCCTCCACTTT.

In its sample, this clonotype was seen once. The chain joins TRBV20-1 to TRBJ2-7; no clear D. The length of the CDR3 is 12 residues. CDR1 DFQATT and CDR2 SNEGSKA come from the germline V gene (reference sequence). The V and J ends lost 6 bases and 2 bases respectively, with 11 bases between them. Here the CDR3 reads CSAATQAYEQYF. The DNA of the CDR3 is TGCAGTGCCGCCACCCAAGCCTACGAGCAGTACTTC.

The chain combines TRBV29-1 with TRBJ1-2; 7 positions match TRBD1. This CDR3 has 12 residues. The V gene's germline CDR1 is SQVTM and CDR2 ANQGSEA. Trimming at V came to 8 bases and at J to 7 bases, leaving 10 bases not matched to a gene. CDR3 coding DNA: TGCAGCACCCAGGGAGGGACAGTTGGCTACACCTTC. It is translated as CSTQGGTVGYTF.

This clonotype was recorded only once. V and J are TRBV24-1 and TRBJ2-1; 10 bases are shared with TRBD2. Per the germline V gene, CDR1 is KGHDR and CDR2 is SFDVKD. V was clipped by 5 bases and J by 9 bases; unmatched bases: 6. CDR3 length equals 14 residues. This CDR3 reads CATSALAGVSEQFF. The DNA of the CDR3 is TGTGCCACCAGTGCTCTAGCGGGAGTTAGTGAGCAGTTCTTC.

This clonotype was detected ten times or more. The chain employs TRBV9 and TRBJ2-3; D is ambiguous. From germline, CDR1 is SGDLS and CDR2 YYNGEE. Trimming pared 1 base from V and 2 bases from J, leaving 11 bases between. The CDR3 spans 15 residues. The DNA for the CDR3 is TGTGCCAGCAGCGTAACCAGCCCCATCACAGATACGCAGTATTTT. Its translation: CASSVTSPITDTQYF.

The chain carries TRBV19 and TRBJ2-5, with 12 bases matching TRBD2. Germline V gene sequence: CDR1 LNHDA, CDR2 SQIVND (reference sequence). CDR3 size: 15 residues. Trimming removed 5 bases from V and 4 bases from J; junction bases left unmatched: 5. The CDR3 region is CASSPGTSGLETQYF. The CDR3 DNA reads as TGTGCCAGTAGTCCAGGGACTAGCGGGTTAGAGACCCAGTACTTC.

CDR3 protein: CASSFGTGGGEQYF. The CDR3 nucleotides are TGTGCCAGCAGCTTTGGGACAGGGGGCGGCGAGCAGTACTTC. The chain combines TRBV12-3 or TRBV12-4 with TRBJ2-7; 12 bases line up with TRBD1. Unmatched junction bases numbered 6, after V lost 6 bases and J lost 6 bases. CDR3 size: 14 residues.

This clonotype was seen at least ten times. The chain employs TRBV4-2 and TRBJ1-5, with no clear D. Germline V gene data show CDR1 as LGHNA and CDR2 as YNFKEQ. Trimming cost V 0 bases and J 6 bases, with 6 bases left between them. CDR3 length: 13 residues. CDR3 in DNA: TGTGCCAGCAGCCAAGATATTGGTCAGCCCCAGCATTTT. Translated, it gives CASSQDIGQPQHF.

This chain joins TRBV10-3 and TRBJ1-2; D possibly corresponds to TRBD1 (6 bases). Germline V gene sequence: CDR1 ENHRY, CDR2 SYGVKD. The CDR3 loop spans 15 amino acids. Trimming removed 0 bases at V and 2 bases at J, with 10 bases between. The CDR3 region is CAISESPRGNYGYTF. DNA of the CDR3: TGTGCCATCAGTGAGTCGCCCAGGGGAAACTATGGCTACACCTTC.

This chain links TRBV7-2 with TRBJ2-7, with a possible D match to TRBD2 (5 bases). The V gene's germline CDR1 is SGHTA and CDR2 FQGNSA. This CDR3 contains 15 residues. This CDR3 reads CVSSLVPGKDYEQYV. In DNA, the CDR3 is TGTGTCAGCAGCTTAGTCCCGGGGAAGGACTACGAGCAGTACGTC.

A few counts support this clonotype. This chain joins TRBV7-2 and TRBJ1-6; TRBD1 matches at 10 bases. Trimming took 1 base from V and 10 from J; bases not matched to a gene: 4. This CDR3 has 15 amino acids. In germline, CDR1 is SGHTA, CDR2 FQGNSA. DNA of the CDR3: TGTGCCAGCAGCTTAGGCCGGGACAGGGGCTCACCCCTCCACTTT. The encoded protein is CASSLGRDRGSPLHF.

This clonotype showed up just once. The chain uses TRBV25-1 and TRBJ2-3; 10 bases are shared with TRBD1. Germline assignment: CDR1 MGHDK and CDR2 SYGVNS. J was trimmed by 3 bases and V by 6 bases; bases with no gene match: 12. This CDR3 spans 17 amino acids. The CDR3 bases are TGTGCCAGCAGCAAACGTTCAAGGACAGGGGGAACAGATACGCAGTATTTT. Translation: CASSKRSRTGGTDTQYF. Variable domain in full (rest from reference TRBV25-1 and TRBJ2-3): EADIYQTPRYLVIGTGKKITLECSQTMGHDKMYWYQQDPGMELHLIHYSYGVNSTEKGDLSSESTVSRIRTEHFPLTLESARPSHTSQYLCASSKRSRTGGTDTQYFGPGTRLTVL.

At least ten counts were recorded for this clonotype. The rearrangement links TRBV4-1 to TRBJ1-5; the D is unclear. The germline V gene encodes CDR1 MGHRA and CDR2 YSYEKL. Between the trimmed V and J ends, which lost 1 base and 4 bases, there was a span of 14 bases. CDR3 length equals 16 residues. CDR3 nucleotide sequence: TGCGCCAGCAGCCAAGTCAGGTCAGGTGCTAATCAGCCCCAGCATTTT. Its translation is CASSQVRSGANQPQHF.

A note on this clonotype: One junction end disagrees with the germline gene, perhaps due to a read error. This rearrangement joins TRBV20-1 to TRBJ1-5; unclear D gene. Germline assignment: CDR1 DFQATT and CDR2 SNEGSKA (reference sequence). The CDR3 totals 14 residues. The CDR3 reads CSARERFSNQPQHF. The CDR3 DNA is TGCAGTGCCAGAGAGCGGTTTAGCAATCAGCCCCAGCATTTT.

This chain uses TRBV19 with TRBJ2-2, with 8 bases identical to TRBD1. With V trimmed by 4 bases and J by 5 bases, 6 bases remained unmatched. Germline loops: CDR1 LNHDA, CDR2 SQIVND (reference sequence). The CDR3 consists of 15 residues. CDR3 sequence (DNA): TGTGCCAGTAGTACGGACAGGGTAGGAACCGGGGAGCTGTTTTTT. Protein sequence: CASSTDRVGTGELFF.

This clonotype has just one count. A read error may produce the germline difference seen at one junction end. The rearrangement uses TRBV15 and TRBJ2-1, with D maybe TRBD2 (7 bases). This CDR3 is built from 15 residues. In germline, CDR1 is LNHNV, CDR2 YYDKDF (reference sequence). CDR3 sequence: CAASSTGGGYNEQFF. The DNA of the CDR3 is TGTGCCGCCAGCAGTACGGGGGGCGGGTACAACGAGCAGTTCTTC.

This clonotype was detected ten times or more. This sequence joins TRBV11-3 and TRBJ1-1, with 7 bases matching TRBD1. CDR3 size: 19 residues. The germline gives CDR1 SGHNT, CDR2 YENEEA. V lost 1 base to trimming and J lost 1 base; unmatched junction nucleotides: 15. The CDR3 DNA reads as TGTGCCAGCAGCTTAGGACGTAGGGCACAGGGGATGGAGAACACTGAAGCTTTCTTT. This gives the protein CASSLGRRAQGMENTEAFF.

This clonotype was counted between two and nine times. This sequence joins TRBV7-3 and TRBJ2-5, with TRBD2 matching 9 bases. CDR1 is SGHTA and CDR2 is FQGTGA in the germline V gene. V lost 6 bases and J lost 4; bases outside the gene matches: 9. This CDR3 has 15 amino acids. This CDR3 reads CASSSSGTWGETQYF. Written as DNA, the CDR3 is TGTGCCAGCAGTTCTAGCGGGACTTGGGGAGAGACCCAGTACTTC.

The chain has TRBV29-1 and TRBJ2-2, with D perhaps TRBD1 (6 bases). Germline V CDR1 and CDR2: SQVTM, ANQGSEA. V was cut by 8 bases and J by 1 base, with 8 bases left in between. The CDR3 consists of 12 residues. This CDR3 reads CSTGRNTGELFF. CDR3 coding DNA: TGCAGCACAGGGAGGAACACCGGGGAGCTGTTTTTT.

This chain joins TRBV7-2 and TRBJ2-2, with D uncertain. The germline V gene has CDR1 SGHTA and CDR2 FQGNSA. Trimming removed 1 base from V and 7 bases from J, with 7 bases in between. The CDR3 has 13 residues. The CDR3 region is CASSLVSNGELFF. CDR3 nucleotide sequence: TGTGCCAGCAGCTTAGTATCCAACGGGGAGCTGTTTTTT. The variable domain in full, completed from reference TRBV7-2 and TRBJ2-2, reads GAGVSQSPSNKVTEKGKDVELRCDPISGHTALYWYRQSLGQGLEFLIYFQGNSAPDKSGLPSDRFSAERTGGSVSTLTIQRTQQEDSAVYLCASSLVSNGELFFGEGSRLTVL.

This clonotype was seen once. The chain has TRBV2 and TRBJ1-1; possibly TRBD1 for D (5 bases). The V gene lost 8 bases and the J gene lost 0 bases, with 13 bases spanning the gap. The germline gives CDR1 SNHLY, CDR2 FYNNEI. The CDR3 is 14 amino acids. Written as DNA, the CDR3 is TGTGCCAGCGGCTTAAGCAGGGTGAACACTGAAGCTTTCTTT. Amino acid sequence: CASGLSRVNTEAFF.

V and J are TRBV25-1 and TRBJ2-5; D gene uncertain. The V gene lost 0 bases and the J gene lost 2 bases, with 7 bases spanning the gap. CDR3 length equals 14 residues. The germline V gene has CDR1 MGHDK and CDR2 SYGVNS. CDR3 in amino acids: CASSEYGPQETQYF. The CDR3 DNA is TGTGCCAGCAGTGAATATGGGCCTCAAGAGACCCAGTACTTC.

Turning to this clonotype: The junction differs from germline at one of its ends, possibly a read error. The rearrangement links TRBV9 to TRBJ1-1, with D maybe TRBD1 (6 bases). The CDR3 runs 12 residues. Germline CDR1 reads SGDLS; CDR2 reads YYNGEE. DNA of the CDR3: TGTGCCAGCAGCTCAGTAGGGGCAGGGGTTGTCTTT. Translated, it gives CASSSVGAGVVF.